This T cell receptor (beta chain) stems from a study of T-cell reconstitution after alpha-beta-depleted transplantation in children. General study results and limits: Fresh T-cell production supplied most of the T-cell counts and diversity seen one year after transplant.

Unique molecular identifiers were built into the TCRbeta library. TCRdb reprocessed the PCR reads via MiXCR and lists one record per CDR3 protein. Of roughly 310,000 distinct CDR3 sequences detected, around 25% appear once; the ten largest clones hold over 9.5%. Germline V gene data show CDR1 as MDHEN and CDR2 as SYDVKM. The V and J ends lost 7 bases and 4 bases, in that order; junction bases with no gene match: 6. This CDR3 is 14 amino acids long. In the case of this clonotype: The antigen remains unidentified.

Sample: PBMCs, mostly from graft donor cells, taken 180 days after TCRalphabeta/CD19-depleted stem cell transplant. This chain links TRBV28 with TRBJ2-1, with 8 bases fitting TRBD2. The receptor comes from a male patient aged 10-17 years who had a stem cell transplant for acute lymphoblastic leukemia, so the T cells may come from the graft donor. The CDR3 coding sequence is TGTGCCAGCAATCGGACTAGCAGGTACAATGAGCAGTTCTTC. Translation: CASNRTSRYNEQFF.